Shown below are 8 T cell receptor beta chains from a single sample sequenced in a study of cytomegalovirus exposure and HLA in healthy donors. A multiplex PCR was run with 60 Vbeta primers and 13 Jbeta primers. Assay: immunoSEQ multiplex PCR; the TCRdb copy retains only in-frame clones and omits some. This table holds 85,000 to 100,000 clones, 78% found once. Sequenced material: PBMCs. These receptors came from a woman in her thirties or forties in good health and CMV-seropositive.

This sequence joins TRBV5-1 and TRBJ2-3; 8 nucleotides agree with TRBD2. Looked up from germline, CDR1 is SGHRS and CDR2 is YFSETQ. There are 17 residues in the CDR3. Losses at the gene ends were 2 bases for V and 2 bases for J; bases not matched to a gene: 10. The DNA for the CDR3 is TGCGCCAGCAGCTTCGGGCCAGCGGGAGTATCCACAGATACGCAGTATTTT. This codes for CASSFGPAGVSTDTQYF.

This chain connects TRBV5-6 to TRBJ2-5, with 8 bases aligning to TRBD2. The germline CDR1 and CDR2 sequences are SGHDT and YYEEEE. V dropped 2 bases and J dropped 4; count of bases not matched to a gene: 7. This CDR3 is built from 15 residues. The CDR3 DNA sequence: TGTGCCAGCAGCTTTCCCGGGACTAGGGGAGAGACCCAGTACTTC. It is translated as CASSFPGTRGETQYF.

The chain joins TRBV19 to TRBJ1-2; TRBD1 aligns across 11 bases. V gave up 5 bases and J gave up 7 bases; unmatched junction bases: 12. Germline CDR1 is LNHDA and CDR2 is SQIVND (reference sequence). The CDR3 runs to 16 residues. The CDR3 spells CASSDPGQGAVVGYTF. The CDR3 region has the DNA TGTGCCAGTAGTGATCCAGGACAGGGGGCGGTCGTTGGCTACACCTTC.

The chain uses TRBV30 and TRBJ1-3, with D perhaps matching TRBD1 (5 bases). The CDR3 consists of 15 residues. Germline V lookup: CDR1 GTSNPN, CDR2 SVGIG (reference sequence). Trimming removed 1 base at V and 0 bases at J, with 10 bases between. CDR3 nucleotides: TGTGCCTGGAGTGCCCCAGGGCTCTCTGGAAACACCATATATTTT. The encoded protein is CAWSAPGLSGNTIYF.

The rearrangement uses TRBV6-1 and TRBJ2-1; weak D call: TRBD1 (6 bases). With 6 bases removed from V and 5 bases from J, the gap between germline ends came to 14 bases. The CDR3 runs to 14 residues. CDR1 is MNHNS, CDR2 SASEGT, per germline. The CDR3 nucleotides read TGTGCCAGCAGCGAATCGGACAGAGACAATGAGCAGTTCTTC. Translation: CASSESDRDNEQFF.

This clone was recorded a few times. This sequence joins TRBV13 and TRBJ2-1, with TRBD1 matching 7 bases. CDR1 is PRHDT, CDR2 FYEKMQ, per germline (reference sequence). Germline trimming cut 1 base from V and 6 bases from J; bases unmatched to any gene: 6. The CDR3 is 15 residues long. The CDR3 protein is CASSLEGQPVNEQFF. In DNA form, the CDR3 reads TGTGCCAGCAGCTTAGAGGGACAGCCCGTCAATGAGCAGTTCTTC.

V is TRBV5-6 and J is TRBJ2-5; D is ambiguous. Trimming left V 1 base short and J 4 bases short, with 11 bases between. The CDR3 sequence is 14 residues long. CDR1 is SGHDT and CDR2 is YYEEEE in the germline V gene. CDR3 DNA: TGTGCCAGCAGCTTGCTTTCCCCCCCAGAGACCCAGTACTTC. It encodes CASSLLSPPETQYF.

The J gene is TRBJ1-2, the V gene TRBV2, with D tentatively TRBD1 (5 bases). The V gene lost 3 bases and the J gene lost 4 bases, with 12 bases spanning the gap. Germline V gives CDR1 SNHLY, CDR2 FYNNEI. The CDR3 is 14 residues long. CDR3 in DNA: TGTGCCAGCAGTGAGTGGCAGGGCGGCTATGGCTACACCTTC. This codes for CASSEWQGGYGYTF.